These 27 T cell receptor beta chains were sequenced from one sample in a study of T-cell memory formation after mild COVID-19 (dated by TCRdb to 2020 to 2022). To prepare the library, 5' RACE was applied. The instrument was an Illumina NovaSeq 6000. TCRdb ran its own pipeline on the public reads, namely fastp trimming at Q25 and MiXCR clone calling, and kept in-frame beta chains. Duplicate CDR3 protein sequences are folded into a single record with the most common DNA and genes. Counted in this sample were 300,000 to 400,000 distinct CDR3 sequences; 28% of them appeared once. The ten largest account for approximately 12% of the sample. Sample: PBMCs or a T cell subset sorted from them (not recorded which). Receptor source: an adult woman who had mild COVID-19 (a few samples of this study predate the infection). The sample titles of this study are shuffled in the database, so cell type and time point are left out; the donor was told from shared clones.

The CDR3 coding sequence is TGTGCCAGCAGCTTCCGGACAGGGGGCTCCTACAATGAGCAGTTCTTC. Protein: CASSFRTGGSYNEQFF. The chain links TRBV7-8 to TRBJ2-1; 10 positions agree with TRBD1. Germline CDR1 is SGHVS and CDR2 is FQNEAQ. The CDR3 loop spans 16 amino acids. The V gene end was trimmed by 3 bases and the J gene end by 0 bases; junction bases not matched to a gene: 2.

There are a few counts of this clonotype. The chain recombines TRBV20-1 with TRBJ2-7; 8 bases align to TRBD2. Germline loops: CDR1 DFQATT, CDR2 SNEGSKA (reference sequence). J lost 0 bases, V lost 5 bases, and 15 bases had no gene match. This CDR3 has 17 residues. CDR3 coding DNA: TGCAGTGCTCCCCACCGGGGAGCGGGGGCGCTCTCCTACGAGCAGTACTTC. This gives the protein CSAPHRGAGALSYEQYF.

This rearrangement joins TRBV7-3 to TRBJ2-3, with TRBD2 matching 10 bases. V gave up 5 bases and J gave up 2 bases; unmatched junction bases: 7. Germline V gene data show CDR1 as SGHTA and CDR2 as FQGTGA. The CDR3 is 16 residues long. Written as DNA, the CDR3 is TGTGCCAGCAGCCACCTCACTAGCGGGGTCACAGATACGCAGTATTTT. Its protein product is CASSHLTSGVTDTQYF.

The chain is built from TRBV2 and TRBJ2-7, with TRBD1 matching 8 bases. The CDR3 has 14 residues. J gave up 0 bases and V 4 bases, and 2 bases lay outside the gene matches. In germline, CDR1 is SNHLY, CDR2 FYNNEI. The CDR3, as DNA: TGTGCCAGCAGTGGACAGGGGAGCTCCTACGAGCAGTACTTC. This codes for CASSGQGSSYEQYF.

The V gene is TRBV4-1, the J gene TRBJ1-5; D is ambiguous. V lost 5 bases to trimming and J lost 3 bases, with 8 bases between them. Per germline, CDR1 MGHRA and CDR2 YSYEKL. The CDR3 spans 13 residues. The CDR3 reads CASSEGVNQPQHF. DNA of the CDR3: TGCGCCAGCAGCGAGGGCGTCAATCAGCCCCAGCATTTT.

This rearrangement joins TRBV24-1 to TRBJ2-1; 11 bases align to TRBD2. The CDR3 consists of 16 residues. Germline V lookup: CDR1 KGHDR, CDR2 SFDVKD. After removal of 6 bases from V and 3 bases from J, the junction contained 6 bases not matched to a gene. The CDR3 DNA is TGTGCCACCAGTCAGTCGACTAGCGGGAACTACAATGAGCAGTTCTTC. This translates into CATSQSTSGNYNEQFF.

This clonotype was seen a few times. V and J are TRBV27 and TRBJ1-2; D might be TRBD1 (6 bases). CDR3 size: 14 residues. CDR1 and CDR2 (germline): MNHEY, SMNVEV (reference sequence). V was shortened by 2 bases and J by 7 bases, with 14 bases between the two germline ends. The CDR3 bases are TGTGCCAGCAGTTTAGGCCACGGGGGCTCTGGCTACACCTTC. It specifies CASSLGHGGSGYTF.

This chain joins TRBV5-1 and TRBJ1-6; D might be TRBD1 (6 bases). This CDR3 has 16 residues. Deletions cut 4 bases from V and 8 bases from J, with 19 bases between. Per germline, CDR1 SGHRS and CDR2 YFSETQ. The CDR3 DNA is TGCGCCAGCAGCCGATTAGGGGGTCCGCGTTATTCACCCCTCCACTTT. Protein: CASSRLGGPRYSPLHF.

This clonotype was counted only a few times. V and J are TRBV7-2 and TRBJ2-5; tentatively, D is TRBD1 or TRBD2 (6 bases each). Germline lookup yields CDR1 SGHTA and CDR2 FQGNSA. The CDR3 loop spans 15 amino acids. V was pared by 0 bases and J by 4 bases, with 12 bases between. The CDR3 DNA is TGTGCCAGCAGCTTAGCCTCCAGGGGAGGAGAGACCCAGTACTTC. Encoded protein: CASSLASRGGETQYF. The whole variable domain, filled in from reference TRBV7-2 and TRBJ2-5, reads GAGVSQSPSNKVTEKGKDVELRCDPISGHTALYWYRQSLGQGLEFLIYFQGNSAPDKSGLPSDRFSAERTGGSVSTLTIQRTQQEDSAVYLCASSLASRGGETQYFGPGTRLLVL.

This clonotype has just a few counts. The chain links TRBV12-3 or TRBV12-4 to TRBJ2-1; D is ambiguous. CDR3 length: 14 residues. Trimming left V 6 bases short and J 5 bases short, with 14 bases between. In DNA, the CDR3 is TGTGCCAGCAGCCGACCCAGCGCGGACAATGAGCAGTTCTTC. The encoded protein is CASSRPSADNEQFF.

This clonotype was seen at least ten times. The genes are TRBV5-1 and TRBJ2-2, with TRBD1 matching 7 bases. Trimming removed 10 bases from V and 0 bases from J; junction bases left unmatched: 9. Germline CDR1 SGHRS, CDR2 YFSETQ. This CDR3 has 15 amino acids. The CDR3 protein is CACRKTGTNTGELFF. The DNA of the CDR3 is TGCGCCTGCCGAAAGACAGGGACGAACACCGGGGAGCTGTTTTTT.

Written as DNA, the CDR3 is TGTGCCAGCAGCTTGGGGGGGCGCGAAAAACTGTTTTTT. It specifies CASSLGGREKLFF. V is TRBV7-2 and J is TRBJ1-4; tentatively, D is TRBD1 (6 bases). CDR3 size: 13 residues. Between the trimmed V and J ends, which lost 3 bases and 8 bases, there was a span of 10 bases. In germline, CDR1 is SGHTA, CDR2 FQGNSA.

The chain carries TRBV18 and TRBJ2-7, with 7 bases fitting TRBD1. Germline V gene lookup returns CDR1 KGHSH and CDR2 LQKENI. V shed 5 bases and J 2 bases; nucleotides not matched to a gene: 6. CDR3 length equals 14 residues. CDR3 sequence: CASSSSGTAYEQYF. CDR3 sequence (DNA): TGTGCCAGCTCATCCTCCGGGACAGCCTACGAGCAGTACTTC.

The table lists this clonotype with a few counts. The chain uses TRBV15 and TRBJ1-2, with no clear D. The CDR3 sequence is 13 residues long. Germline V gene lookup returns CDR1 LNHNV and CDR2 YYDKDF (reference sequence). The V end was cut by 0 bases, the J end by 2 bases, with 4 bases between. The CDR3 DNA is TGTGCCACCAGCAGAGATCGGAACTATGGCTACACCTTC. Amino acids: CATSRDRNYGYTF.

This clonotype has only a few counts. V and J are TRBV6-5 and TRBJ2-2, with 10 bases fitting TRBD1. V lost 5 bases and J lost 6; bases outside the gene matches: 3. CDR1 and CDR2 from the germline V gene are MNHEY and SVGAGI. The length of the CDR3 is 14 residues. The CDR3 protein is CASSRTGGPGELFF. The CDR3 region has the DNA TGTGCCAGCAGTCGGACAGGGGGGCCCGGGGAGCTGTTTTTT.

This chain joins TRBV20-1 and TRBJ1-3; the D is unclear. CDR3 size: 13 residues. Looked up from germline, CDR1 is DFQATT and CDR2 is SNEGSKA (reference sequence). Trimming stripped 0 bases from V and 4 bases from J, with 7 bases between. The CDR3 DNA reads TGCAGTGCTAGAGATCGGCGGGGAAACACCATATATTTT. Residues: CSARDRRGNTIYF.

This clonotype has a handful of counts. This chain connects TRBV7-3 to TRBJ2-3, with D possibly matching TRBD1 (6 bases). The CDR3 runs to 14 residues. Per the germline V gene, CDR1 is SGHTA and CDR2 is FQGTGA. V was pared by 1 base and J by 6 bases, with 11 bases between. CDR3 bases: TGTGCCAGCAGCTTAAACAGGGCTGGGGATACGCAGTATTTT. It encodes CASSLNRAGDTQYF.

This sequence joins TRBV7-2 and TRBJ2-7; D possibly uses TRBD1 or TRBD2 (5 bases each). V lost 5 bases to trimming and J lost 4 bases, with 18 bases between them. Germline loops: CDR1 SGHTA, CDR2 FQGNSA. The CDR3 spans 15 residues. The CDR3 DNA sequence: TGTGCCAGCAGCCCTCCCGGGGCTGGTAGGTACGAGCAGTACTTC. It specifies CASSPPGAGRYEQYF.

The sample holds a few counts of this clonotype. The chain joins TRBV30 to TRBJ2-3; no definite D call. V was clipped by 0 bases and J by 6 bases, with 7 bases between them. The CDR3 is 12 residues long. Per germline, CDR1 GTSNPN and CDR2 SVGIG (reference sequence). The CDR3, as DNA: TGTGCCTGGAGTGTACAAGGGGATACGCAGTATTTT. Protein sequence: CAWSVQGDTQYF.

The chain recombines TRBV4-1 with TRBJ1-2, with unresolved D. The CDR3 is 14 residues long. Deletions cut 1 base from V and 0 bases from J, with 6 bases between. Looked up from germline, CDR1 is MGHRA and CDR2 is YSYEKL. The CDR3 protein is CASSQAAANYGYTF. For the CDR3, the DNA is TGCGCCAGCAGCCAAGCGGCAGCTAACTATGGCTACACCTTC.

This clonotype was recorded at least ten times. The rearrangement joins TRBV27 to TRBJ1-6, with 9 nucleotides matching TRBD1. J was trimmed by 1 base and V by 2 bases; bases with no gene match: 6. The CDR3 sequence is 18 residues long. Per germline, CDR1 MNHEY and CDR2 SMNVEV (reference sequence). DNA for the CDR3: TGTGCCAGCAGTTTAAGGCACGGGACAGGGTCCTATAATTCACCCCTCCACTTT. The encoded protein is CASSLRHGTGSYNSPLHF.

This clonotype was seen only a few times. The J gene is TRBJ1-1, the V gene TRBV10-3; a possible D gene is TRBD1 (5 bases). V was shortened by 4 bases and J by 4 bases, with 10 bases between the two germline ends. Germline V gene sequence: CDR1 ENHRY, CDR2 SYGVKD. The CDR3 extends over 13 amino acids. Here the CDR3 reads CAISGQGGTEAFF. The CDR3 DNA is TGTGCCATCAGTGGTCAGGGCGGCACTGAAGCTTTCTTT.

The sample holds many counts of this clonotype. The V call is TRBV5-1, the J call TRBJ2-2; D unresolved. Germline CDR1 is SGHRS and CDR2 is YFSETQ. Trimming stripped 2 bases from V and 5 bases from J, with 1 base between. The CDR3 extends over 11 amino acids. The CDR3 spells CASSFTGELFF. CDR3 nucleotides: TGCGCCAGCAGCTTTACCGGGGAGCTGTTTTTT.

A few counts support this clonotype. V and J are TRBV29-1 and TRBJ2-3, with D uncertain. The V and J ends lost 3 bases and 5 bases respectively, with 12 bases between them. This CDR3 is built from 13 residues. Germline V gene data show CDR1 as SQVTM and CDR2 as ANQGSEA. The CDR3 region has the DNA TGCAGCGTTGATGGTTTGGACCGAGATACGCAGTATTTT. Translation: CSVDGLDRDTQYF.

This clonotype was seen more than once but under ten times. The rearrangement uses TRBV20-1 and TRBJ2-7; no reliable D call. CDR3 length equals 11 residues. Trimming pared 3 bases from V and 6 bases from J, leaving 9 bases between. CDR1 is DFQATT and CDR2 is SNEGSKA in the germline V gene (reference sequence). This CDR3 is CSARDAAEQYF. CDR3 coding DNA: TGCAGTGCTAGGGACGCAGCCGAGCAGTACTTC.

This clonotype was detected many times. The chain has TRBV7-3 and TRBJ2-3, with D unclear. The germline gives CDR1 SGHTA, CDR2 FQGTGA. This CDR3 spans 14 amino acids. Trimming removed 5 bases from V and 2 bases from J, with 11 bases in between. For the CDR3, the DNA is TGTGCCAGCAGCACCGGTGGGAACACAGATACGCAGTATTTT. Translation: CASSTGGNTDTQYF.

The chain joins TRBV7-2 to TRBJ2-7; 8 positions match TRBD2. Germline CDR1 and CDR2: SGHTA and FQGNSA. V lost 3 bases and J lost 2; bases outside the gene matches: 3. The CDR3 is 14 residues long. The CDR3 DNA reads TGTGCCAGCAGCTTCGGCGGGGGGCCCTACGAGCAGTACTTC. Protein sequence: CASSFGGGPYEQYF.